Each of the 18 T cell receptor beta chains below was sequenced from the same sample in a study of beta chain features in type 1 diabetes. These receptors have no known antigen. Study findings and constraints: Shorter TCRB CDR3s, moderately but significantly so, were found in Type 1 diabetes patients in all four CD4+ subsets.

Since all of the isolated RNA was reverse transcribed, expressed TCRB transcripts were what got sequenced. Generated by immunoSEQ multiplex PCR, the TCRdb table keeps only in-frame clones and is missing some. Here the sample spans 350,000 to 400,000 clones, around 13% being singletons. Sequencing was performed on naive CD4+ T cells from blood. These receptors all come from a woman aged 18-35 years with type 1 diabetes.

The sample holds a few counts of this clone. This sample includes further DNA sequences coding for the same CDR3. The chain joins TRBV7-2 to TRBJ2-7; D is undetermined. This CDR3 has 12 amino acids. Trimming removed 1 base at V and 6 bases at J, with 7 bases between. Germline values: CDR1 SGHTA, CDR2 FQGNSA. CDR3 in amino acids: CASSLELGEQYF. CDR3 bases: TGTGCCAGCAGCTTAGAACTTGGCGAGCAGTACTTC.

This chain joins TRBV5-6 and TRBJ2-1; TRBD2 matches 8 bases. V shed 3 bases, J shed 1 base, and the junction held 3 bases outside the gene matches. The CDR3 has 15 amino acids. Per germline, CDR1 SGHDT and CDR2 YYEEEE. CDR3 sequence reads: CASSSVAGSYNEQFF. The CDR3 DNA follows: TGTGCCAGCAGCTCCGTAGCGGGATCCTACAATGAGCAGTTCTTC.

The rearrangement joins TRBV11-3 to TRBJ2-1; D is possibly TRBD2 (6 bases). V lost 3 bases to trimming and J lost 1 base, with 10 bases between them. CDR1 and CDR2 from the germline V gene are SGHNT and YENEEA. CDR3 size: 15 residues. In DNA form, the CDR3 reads TGTGCCAGCAGCTTGGGAGGAGTATCCTACAATGAGCAGTTCTTC. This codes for CASSLGGVSYNEQFF.

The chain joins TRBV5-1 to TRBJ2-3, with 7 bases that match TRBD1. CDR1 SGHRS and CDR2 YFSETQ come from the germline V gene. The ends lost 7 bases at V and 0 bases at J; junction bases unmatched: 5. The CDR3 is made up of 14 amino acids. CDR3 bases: TGCGCCAGCGGGCCGGGACAGAGCACAGATACGCAGTATTTT. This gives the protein CASGPGQSTDTQYF. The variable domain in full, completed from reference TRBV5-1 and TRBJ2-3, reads KAGVTQTPRYLIKTRGQQVTLSCSPISGHRSVSWYQQTPGQGLQFLFEYFSETQRNKGNFPGRFSGRQFSNSRSEMNVSTLELGDSALYLCASGPGQSTDTQYFGPGTRLTVL.

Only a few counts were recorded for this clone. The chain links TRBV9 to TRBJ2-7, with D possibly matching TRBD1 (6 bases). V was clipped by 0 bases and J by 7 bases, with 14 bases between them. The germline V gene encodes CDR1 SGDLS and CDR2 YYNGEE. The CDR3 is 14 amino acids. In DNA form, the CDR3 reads TGTGCCAGCAGCGTAGGGTCAGGGGAAGGGGAGCAGTACTTC. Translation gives CASSVGSGEGEQYF.

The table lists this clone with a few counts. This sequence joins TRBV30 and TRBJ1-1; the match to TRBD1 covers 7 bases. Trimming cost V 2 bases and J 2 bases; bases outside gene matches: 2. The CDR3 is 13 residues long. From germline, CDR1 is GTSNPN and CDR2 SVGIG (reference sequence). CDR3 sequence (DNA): TGTGCCTGGAGTAGGGACAGCAACACTGAAGCTTTCTTT. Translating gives CAWSRDSNTEAFF.

The CDR3, as DNA: TGTGCCAGCAGCAAAGCGCTTTGGGACTGCGCCTACGAGCAGTACTTC. Its translation: CASSKALWDCAYEQYF. The chain uses TRBV21-1 and TRBJ2-7; the table gives TRBD2 as D, unverified against the DNA. TRBV21-1 is a documented pseudogene. The CDR3 consists of 16 residues.

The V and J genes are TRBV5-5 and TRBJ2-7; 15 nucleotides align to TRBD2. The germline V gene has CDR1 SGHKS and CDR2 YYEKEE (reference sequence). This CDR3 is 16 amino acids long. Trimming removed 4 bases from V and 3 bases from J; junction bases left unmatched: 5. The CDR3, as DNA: TGTGCCAGCAGCCCGGGACTAGCGGGGGGAGTCTACGAGCAGTACTTC. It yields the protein CASSPGLAGGVYEQYF.

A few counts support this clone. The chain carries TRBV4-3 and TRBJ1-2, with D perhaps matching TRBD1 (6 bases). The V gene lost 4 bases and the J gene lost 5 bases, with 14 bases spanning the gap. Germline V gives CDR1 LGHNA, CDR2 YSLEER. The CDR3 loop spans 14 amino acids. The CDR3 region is CASSRASGDYGYTF. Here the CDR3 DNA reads TGCGCCAGCAGCCGGGCCTCAGGGGATTATGGCTACACCTTC.

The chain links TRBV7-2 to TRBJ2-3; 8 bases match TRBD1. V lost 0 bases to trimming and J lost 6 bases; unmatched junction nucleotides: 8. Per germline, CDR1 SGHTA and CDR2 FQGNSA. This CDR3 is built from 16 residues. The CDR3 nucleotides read TGTGCCAGCAGCTTAGCCCACAGGGGGAACGTGGATACGCAGTATTTT. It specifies CASSLAHRGNVDTQYF.

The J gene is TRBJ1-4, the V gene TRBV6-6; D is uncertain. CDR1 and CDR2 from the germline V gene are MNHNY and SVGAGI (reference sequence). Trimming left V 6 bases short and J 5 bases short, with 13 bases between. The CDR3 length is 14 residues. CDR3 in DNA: TGTGCCAGCAGATTGACACCTTTAAATGAAAAACTGTTTTTT. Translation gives CASRLTPLNEKLFF.

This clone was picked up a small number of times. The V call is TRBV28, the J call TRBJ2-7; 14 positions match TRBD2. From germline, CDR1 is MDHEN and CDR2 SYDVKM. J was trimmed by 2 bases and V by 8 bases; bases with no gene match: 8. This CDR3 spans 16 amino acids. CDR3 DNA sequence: TGTGCCAGCCGATTCGGGACTAGCGGGAGCCCCTACGAGCAGTACTTC. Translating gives CASRFGTSGSPYEQYF.

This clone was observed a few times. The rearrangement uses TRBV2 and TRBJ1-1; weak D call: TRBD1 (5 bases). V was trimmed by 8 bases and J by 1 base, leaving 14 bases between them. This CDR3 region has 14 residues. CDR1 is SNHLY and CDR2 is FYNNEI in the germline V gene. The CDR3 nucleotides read TGTGCCAGCGCCTCTTCAGGGCAGAACACTGAAGCTTTCTTT. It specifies CASASSGQNTEAFF.

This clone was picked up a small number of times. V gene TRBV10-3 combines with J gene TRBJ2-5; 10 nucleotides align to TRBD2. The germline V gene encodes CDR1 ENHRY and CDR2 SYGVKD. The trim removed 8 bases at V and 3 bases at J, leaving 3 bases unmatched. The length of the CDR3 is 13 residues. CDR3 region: CAISSGSEETQYF. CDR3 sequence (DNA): TGTGCCATCTCTAGCGGGAGTGAAGAGACCCAGTACTTC.

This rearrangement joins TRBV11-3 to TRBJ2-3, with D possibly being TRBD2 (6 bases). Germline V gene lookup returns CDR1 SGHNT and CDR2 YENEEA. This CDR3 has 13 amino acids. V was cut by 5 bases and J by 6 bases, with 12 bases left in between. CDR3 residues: CASSRTGGDTQYF. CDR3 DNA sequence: TGTGCCAGCAGCCGGACTGGGGGGGATACGCAGTATTTT.

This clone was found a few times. CDR3 sequence (DNA): TGTGCCTGGACACCCCCCGGGACTGCCGTGCATGGCTACACCTTC. Protein: CAWTPPGTAVHGYTF. The chain is built from TRBV30 and TRBJ1-2; maybe TRBD1 (5 bases). This CDR3 region has 15 residues. Germline V gene lookup returns CDR1 GTSNPN and CDR2 SVGIG (reference sequence). V was pared by 4 bases and J by 6 bases, with 21 bases between.

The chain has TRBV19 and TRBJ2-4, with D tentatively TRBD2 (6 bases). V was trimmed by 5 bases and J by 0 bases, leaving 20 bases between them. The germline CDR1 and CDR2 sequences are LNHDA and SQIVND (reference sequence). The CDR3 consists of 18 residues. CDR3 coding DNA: TGTGCCAGTAGTCCTGGCGGCGGGGAGAAGTTAGCCAAAAACATTCAGTACTTC. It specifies CASSPGGGEKLAKNIQYF.

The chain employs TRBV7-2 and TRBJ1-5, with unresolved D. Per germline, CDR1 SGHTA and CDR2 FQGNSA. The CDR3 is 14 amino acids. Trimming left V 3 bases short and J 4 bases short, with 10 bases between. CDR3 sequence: CASSFAVNNQPQHF. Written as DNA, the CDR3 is TGTGCCAGCAGCTTCGCGGTCAATAATCAGCCCCAGCATTTT.